These 3 T cell receptor beta chains came from one sample sequenced in a study of CD8+CD57+ T cells in acquired aplastic anemia. The TCR beta profiling, which covered VDJ combination and CDR3 sequence, was carried out using genomic DNA as the template. TCRdb re-called the reads through MiXCR, storing one row per CDR3 protein. The sample contains 150,000 to 200,000 distinct CDR3 sequences, roughly 47% of which appear only once. The sample comprised sorted CD4+, CD8+, or CD8+CD57+ T cells (not recorded which) from PBMCs. The source is a human donor in good health.

V is TRBV5-1 and J is TRBJ1-1; D is possibly TRBD1 (5 bases). V gave up 2 bases and J gave up 3 bases, with 20 bases separating them. The CDR3 is 17 amino acids. CDR1 SGHRS and CDR2 YFSETQ come from the germline V gene. The CDR3 reads CASSLALVPREYTEAFF. CDR3 sequence (DNA): TGCGCCAGCAGCTTAGCCCTGGTCCCCAGGGAGTACACTGAAGCTTTCTTT.

The J gene is TRBJ2-1, the V gene TRBV29-1; D is possibly TRBD1 (7 bases). The CDR3 runs 14 residues. CDR1 is SQVTM, CDR2 ANQGSEA, per germline. The V end lost 4 bases, the J end lost 2 bases, and 12 bases lay between the germline ends. CDR3 DNA sequence: TGCAGCGTTGGGCAGGGGGGCACCTACAATGAGCAGTTCTTC. This translates into CSVGQGGTYNEQFF.

This clonotype was picked up many times. The chain links TRBV5-6 to TRBJ2-7; maybe TRBD1 (6 bases). V gave up 5 bases and J gave up 3 bases, with 12 bases separating them. Germline V gene sequence: CDR1 SGHDT, CDR2 YYEEEE. CDR3 size: 13 residues. The CDR3 sequence: CASRIGQSYEQYF. CDR3 DNA sequence: TGTGCCAGCAGGATAGGACAGAGCTACGAGCAGTACTTC.